A single sample gave rise to the 19 T cell receptor beta chains below, sequenced in a study of monozygotic twins with inflammatory bowel disease. TCRdb derives one entry per CDR3 protein from the 5' RACE reads, leaving out DNA. The sample shows about 140,000 distinct CDR3 sequences, and 2% to 3% sits with its ten largest clones. The sequencing sample was made of blood. These receptors were obtained from a human donor with ulcerative colitis or Crohn's disease, or a healthy co-twin of an affected twin (not recorded which).

V gene TRBV6-2 or TRBV6-3 combines with J gene TRBJ2-7. CDR1 is MNHEY, CDR2 SVGEGT, per germline. The CDR3 loop spans 13 amino acids. Here the CDR3 reads CASSYRRPHEQYF.

The chain couples TRBV11-1 to TRBJ1-1; the D gene TCRdb calls, TRBD1, cannot be checked with no DNA. Germline lookup yields CDR1 SGHAT and CDR2 FQDESV (reference sequence). This CDR3 spans 15 amino acids. The CDR3 reads CASRPRGGKNTEAFF.

The V call is TRBV29-1, the J call TRBJ2-4; no DNA is available, so the TRBD1 call from TCRdb remains unchecked. The length of the CDR3 is 12 residues. Germline V gene sequence: CDR1 SQVTM, CDR2 ANQGSEA. The CDR3 sequence: CSARTEKNIQYF.

The chain uses TRBV5-1 and TRBJ2-3; the TRBD2 assignment by TCRdb is unverifiable without DNA. This CDR3 region has 22 residues. Looked up from germline, CDR1 is SGHRS and CDR2 is YFSETQ. CDR3 sequence reads: CASRPAPTSGGNPTRYTDTQYF.

The chain employs TRBV5-1 and TRBJ2-5; TCRdb gives TRBD1 as the D gene, but with no DNA this cannot be confirmed. CDR1 is SGHRS and CDR2 is YFSETQ in the germline V gene. The CDR3 covers 14 residues. The CDR3 reads CASSLNPGVETQYF.

V gene TRBV5-1 combines with J gene TRBJ1-1; no DNA is available, so the TRBD1 call from TCRdb remains unchecked. CDR3 length equals 14 residues. The germline gives CDR1 SGHRS, CDR2 YFSETQ. The CDR3 sequence: CASSLDRGNTEAFF.

The chain links TRBV12-3 or TRBV12-4 to TRBJ2-1. The CDR3 sequence is 15 residues long. The CDR3: CASSLGSSSYNEQFF.

This rearrangement joins TRBV5-1 to TRBJ2-3; TCRdb returns TRBD2, unconfirmable since there is no DNA. The germline V gene has CDR1 SGHRS and CDR2 YFSETQ. The CDR3 consists of 14 residues. This chain's CDR3 is CASSPMTNSDTQYF.

The chain uses TRBV20-1 and TRBJ1-1. The CDR3 covers 13 residues. CDR1 DFQATT and CDR2 SNEGSKA come from the germline V gene (reference sequence). This CDR3 is CSGRGLGNTEAFF.

V is TRBV5-4 and J is TRBJ2-7; TCRdb gives TRBD2 as the D gene, but with no DNA this cannot be confirmed. The CDR3 loop spans 16 amino acids. Germline values: CDR1 SGHNT, CDR2 YYREEE (reference sequence). The CDR3 spells CASNTGGLAGTYEQYF.

The chain recombines TRBV5-1 with TRBJ2-7; the TCRdb D gene call, TRBD2, has no DNA to confirm it. This CDR3 has 12 residues. Germline lookup yields CDR1 SGHRS and CDR2 YFSETQ. This CDR3 reads CASSLVGLEQYF.

The chain recombines TRBV11-2 with TRBJ2-7. This CDR3 spans 15 amino acids. Germline assignment: CDR1 SGHAT and CDR2 FQNNGV. The chain's CDR3 is CASSLASGGHYEQYF. The full variable domain, with the rest looked up from reference TRBV11-2 and TRBJ2-7, is EAGVAQSPRYKIIEKRQSVAFWCNPISGHATLYWYQQILGQGPKLLIQFQNNGVVDDSQLPKDRFSAERLKGVDSTLKIQPAKLEDSAVYLCASSLASGGHYEQYFGPGTRLTVT.

The rearrangement uses TRBV20-1 and TRBJ1-4; checking the TCRdb D call of TRBD1 is not possible without DNA. This CDR3 comprises 21 residues. In germline, CDR1 is DFQATT, CDR2 SNEGSKA (reference sequence). CDR3 loop: CSARDLSWDRVSSVANEKLFF.

This rearrangement joins TRBV12-3 or TRBV12-4 to TRBJ2-3; as DNA is missing, the TRBD1 call by TCRdb cannot be tested. This CDR3 has 14 residues. This CDR3 is CASSPDGSTDTQYF.

The chain recombines TRBV6-1 with TRBJ2-5. The CDR3 spans 14 residues. Germline CDR1 and CDR2: MNHNS and SASEGT. CDR3 sequence: CASSEGGAQETQYF.

The rearrangement uses TRBV28 and TRBJ2-1; TCRdb's D gene call, TRBD1, goes unchecked for lack of DNA. Germline V lookup: CDR1 MDHEN, CDR2 SYDVKM. The CDR3 runs 15 residues. The CDR3 sequence is CASSFDDRVRNEHFF.

The chain employs TRBV2 and TRBJ1-2; TCRdb's assignment of TRBD1 cannot be checked, as there is no DNA. This CDR3 has 16 residues. CDR1 and CDR2 from the germline V gene are SNHLY and FYNNEI. CDR3 loop: CASSAALGTGNFGYTF.

The chain is built from TRBV7-8 and TRBJ2-1; the D gene TCRdb calls, TRBD1, cannot be checked with no DNA. The length of the CDR3 is 16 residues. Germline CDR1 reads SGHVS; CDR2 reads FQNEAQ. CDR3 sequence: CASSLLRRGGYNEQFF.

The chain couples TRBV18 to TRBJ2-3. CDR1 and CDR2 from the germline V gene are KGHSH and LQKENI. This CDR3 is built from 15 residues. CDR3 amino acids: CASSPQSSYTDTQYF.